This is a list of T cell receptor beta chains from one sample in a study of blood T cell repertoires in COVID-19. TCRdb keeps only in-frame clones here, not all; method: immunoSEQ multiplex PCR. Among fewer than 200,000 clones listed, around 90% were seen once. The sample was peripheral blood. These receptors were taken from a man aged 60 to 69 with acute or convalescent COVID-19. Both conserved end residues are part of each CDR3. D genes are given only for firm matches. Clone size is not always given. Where it is, it says once, few, many or a class for expanded clones.

>.|TRBJ1-4|.|TRBV11-2
CASSRLSDEKLFF
TGTGCCAGCAGCCGCCTTAGTGATGAAAAACTGTTTTTT
>.|TRBJ1-4|.|TRBV2
CASSVRTVATNEKLFF
TGTGCCAGCAGTGTTCGGACAGTTGCAACTAATGAAAAACTGTTTTTT
>TRBD1|TRBJ2-7|once|TRBV29-1
CSVEALGGQGGLNYEQYF
TGCAGCGTTGAAGCCCTGGGGGGACAGGGTGGTCTTAACTACGAGCAGTACTTC
>TRBD1|TRBJ1-1|.|TRBV4-1
CASSPGQGALNTEAFF
TGCGCCAGCAGCCCGGGACAGGGGGCGCTGAACACTGAAGCTTTCTTT
>TRBD2|TRBJ2-7|.|TRBV7-2
CASSLSGIEQYF
TGTGCCAGCAGCCTCAGCGGGATCGAGCAGTACTTC
>.|TRBJ2-5|.|TRBV5-4
CASSLPDRSQETQYF
TGTGCCAGCAGCCTCCCCGACAGGTCTCAAGAGACCCAGTACTTC
>.|TRBJ2-2|.|TRBV19
CASSIRGGEVAAGELFF
TGTGCCAGTAGTATACGTGGCGGAGAAGTGGCGGCCGGGGAGCTGTTTTTT
>.|TRBJ1-1|few|TRBV11-2
CASSLDVFLRGEKAFF
TGTGCCAGCAGCTTAGATGTATTTCTACGGGGGGAGAAAGCTTTCTTT
>.|TRBJ1-1|few|TRBV6-6
CASSRTGIAQNTEAFF
TGTGCCAGCAGCAGAACAGGGATAGCTCAGAACACTGAAGCTTTCTTT
>TRBD2|TRBJ2-5|.|TRBV19
CASIWGAGGPGKETQYF
TGTGCCAGTATCTGGGGAGCGGGAGGGCCCGGTAAGGAGACCCAGTACTTC
>TRBD1|TRBJ2-3|few|TRBV5-1
CASSLQQGTVLGTQYF
TGCGCCAGCAGCTTGCAACAGGGGACCGTTCTGGGTACGCAGTATTTT
>.|TRBJ2-2|.|TRBV9
CASSSGQRTGELFF
TGTGCCAGCAGCTCCGGACAGAGGACCGGGGAGCTGTTTTTT
>TRBD1|TRBJ1-3|.|TRBV5-6
CASSLTGGGSGNTIYF
TGTGCCAGCAGCTTGACAGGGGGCGGCTCTGGAAACACCATATATTTT
>.|TRBJ1-1|.|TRBV7-9
CASSLGTTGRTEAFF
TGTGCCAGCAGCTTAGGGACGACAGGCCGCACTGAAGCTTTCTTT
>TRBD2|TRBJ2-7|.|TRBV7-9
CASSLASLAGVEQYF
TGTGCCAGCAGCTTAGCATCGCTAGCGGGAGTCGAGCAGTACTTC
>.|TRBJ2-5|.|TRBV5-1
CASSLGPGGKTQYF
TGCGCCAGCAGCTTGGGCCCAGGCGGGAAGACCCAGTACTTC
>.|TRBJ1-4|.|TRBV19
CASGGAGSTNEKLFF
TGTGCCAGTGGGGGCGCAGGGTCAACTAATGAAAAACTGTTTTTT
>TRBD2|TRBJ2-5|.|TRBV5-1
CASSLAGLAGGQETQYF
TGCGCCAGCAGCTTGGCGGGGTTAGCGGGAGGACAAGAGACCCAGTACTTC
>.|TRBJ1-2|.|TRBV24-1
CATSDIGDGYTF
TGTGCCACCAGTGACATAGGGGATGGCTACACCTTC
>.|TRBJ1-5|.|TRBV4-2
CASSQVNTNQPQHF
TGTGCCAGCAGCCAAGTTAACACGAATCAGCCCCAGCATTTT
>TRBD2|TRBJ2-3|.|TRBV5-1
CASSLAGLAGGTDTQYF
TGCGCCAGCAGCTTGGCAGGACTAGCGGGGGGCACAGATACGCAGTATTTT
>TRBD2|TRBJ2-5|.|TRBV29-1
CSAQRGGTQYF
TGCAGCGCTCAGCGGGGGGGGACCCAGTACTTC
>TRBD1|TRBJ1-2|.|TRBV6-5
CAATGGSGYTF
TGTGCCGCGACAGGGGGGTCTGGCTACACCTTC
>.|TRBJ1-6|.|TRBV2
CASTRGSNLHF
TGTGCCAGCACCCGGGGGTCTAATCTCCACTTT
>TRBD2|TRBJ2-1|.|TRBV11-2
CASSLAGLEKFF
TGTGCCAGCAGCTTAGCGGGACTAGAAAAGTTCTTC
>TRBD1|TRBJ1-6|.|TRBV2
CASSDRRGLYSLHF
TGTGCCAGCAGTGATCGCAGGGGGCTTTATTCCCTCCACTTT
>TRBD1|TRBJ2-5|.|TRBV18
CASSSTTGWQETQYF
TGTGCCAGCTCCTCAACGACAGGGTGGCAAGAGACCCAGTACTTC
>.|TRBJ1-2|.|TRBV29-1
CSVEVGRHGYTF
TGCAGCGTTGAAGTAGGCAGGCATGGCTACACCTTC
>.|TRBJ2-5|.|TRBV18
CASSPLEGMGRETQYF
TGTGCCAGCTCACCCTTGGAAGGGATGGGGAGAGAGACCCAGTACTTC
>TRBD1|TRBJ1-1|.|TRBV12-3/TRBV12-4
CASIRQGLTEAFF
TGTGCCAGCATTCGACAGGGACTCACTGAAGCTTTCTTT
>.|TRBJ1-4|.|TRBV6-1
CASSEGQRGEKLFF
TGTGCCAGCAGTGAGGGACAAAGAGGAGAAAAACTGTTTTTT
>.|TRBJ1-4|.|TRBV12-3/TRBV12-4
CAARGETNEKLFF
TGTGCCGCCCGGGGAGAAACTAATGAAAAACTGTTTTTT
>TRBD1|TRBJ1-2|.|TRBV18
CASSPLDRDIQGYTF
TGTGCCAGCTCACCTTTGGACAGGGACATTCAGGGCTACACCTTC
>.|TRBJ1-2|.|TRBV5-4
CASSSARSGYTF
TGTGCCAGCAGCTCCGCCAGATCTGGCTACACCTTC
>.|TRBJ1-2|once|TRBV5-1
CASSRDTNYGYTF
TGCGCCAGCAGCCGAGACACTAACTATGGCTACACCTTC
>TRBD2|TRBJ2-7|few|TRBV18
CASSPTGGGKSYEQYF
TGTGCCAGCTCACCGACGGGGGGGGGAAAATCCTACGAGCAGTACTTC
>TRBD1|TRBJ1-1|.|TRBV6-6
CASSYLRTGGKTEAFF
TGTGCCAGCAGTTATCTCCGGACAGGGGGCAAAACTGAAGCTTTCTTT
>.|TRBJ1-2|.|TRBV7-8
CASGSGGAYGYTF
TGTGCCAGCGGTTCGGGGGGCGCGTATGGCTACACCTTC
>.|TRBJ1-6|.|TRBV9
CASSVDGGKNSPLHF
TGTGCCAGCAGCGTAGATGGAGGTAAAAATTCACCCCTCCACTTT
>.|TRBJ1-3|.|TRBV5-1
CASSLAGSSSGNTIYF
TGCGCCAGCAGCCTGGCGGGATCGAGCTCTGGAAACACCATATATTTT